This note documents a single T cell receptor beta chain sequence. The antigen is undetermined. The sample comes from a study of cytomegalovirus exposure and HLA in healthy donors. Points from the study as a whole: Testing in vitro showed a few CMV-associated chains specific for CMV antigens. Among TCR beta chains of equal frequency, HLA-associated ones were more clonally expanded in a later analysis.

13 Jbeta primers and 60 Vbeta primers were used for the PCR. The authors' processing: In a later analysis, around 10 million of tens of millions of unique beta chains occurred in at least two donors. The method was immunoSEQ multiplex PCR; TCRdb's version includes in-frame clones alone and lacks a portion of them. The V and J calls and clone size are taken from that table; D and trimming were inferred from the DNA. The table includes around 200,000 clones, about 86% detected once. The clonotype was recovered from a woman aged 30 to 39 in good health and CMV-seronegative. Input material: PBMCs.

The CDR3 reads CASSYVGGLREETQYF. DNA of the CDR3: TGTGCCAGCAGTTACGTCGGGGGTCTGCGGGAAGAGACCCAGTACTTC. This chain joins TRBV6-5 and TRBJ2-5; tentatively, D is TRBD2 (6 bases). The CDR3 extends over 16 amino acids. Per the germline V gene, CDR1 is MNHEY and CDR2 is SVGAGI. Between the trimmed V and J ends, which lost 2 bases and 3 bases, there was a span of 16 bases.